This T cell receptor (beta chain) was sequenced for a study of blood T cell repertoires in COVID-19. Across the study: The study drew acute and convalescent COVID-19 samples from the United States, Italy and Spain. T cells, B-cell-depleted T cells, or PBMCs supplied cDNA or gDNA.

The CDR3 consists of 12 residues. With 0 bases removed from V and 3 bases from J, the gap between germline ends came to 6 bases. Germline V CDR1 and CDR2: GTSNPN, SVGIG (reference sequence). Assay used: immunoSEQ multiplex PCR; TCRdb lists only in-frame clones, some missing. The table shows about 52,000 clones, with over 85% occurring only once. The sequence came from a man of 80 years or more with active or convalescent COVID-19. Sequenced input: peripheral blood. V usage is TRBV30 and J usage is TRBJ2-7; D may be TRBD2 (5 bases). This chain's CDR3 is CAWSVEGYEQYF. CDR3 nucleotide sequence: TGTGCCTGGAGTGTCGAGGGCTACGAGCAGTACTTC.